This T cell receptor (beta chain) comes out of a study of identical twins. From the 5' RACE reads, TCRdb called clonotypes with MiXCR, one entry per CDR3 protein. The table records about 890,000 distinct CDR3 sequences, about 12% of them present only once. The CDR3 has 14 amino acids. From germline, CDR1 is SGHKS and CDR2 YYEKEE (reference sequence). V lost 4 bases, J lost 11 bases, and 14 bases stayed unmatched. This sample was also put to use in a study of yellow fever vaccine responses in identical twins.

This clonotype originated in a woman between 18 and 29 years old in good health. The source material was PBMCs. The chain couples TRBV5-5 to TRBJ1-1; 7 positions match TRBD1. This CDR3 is CASSHDRDSRRAFF. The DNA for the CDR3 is TGTGCCAGCAGCCATGACCGGGACAGCAGGCGGGCTTTCTTT.